This T cell receptor beta chain is drawn from a study of blood T cell repertoires in COVID-19 (TCRdb year 2020). In terms of the full investigation: Samples from collaborators originated in the United States, Italy and Spain and spanned both the acute and convalescent phases of COVID-19. The dataset comprised deeply sampled blood TCRbeta repertoires from subjects exposed to, actively infected with, or recovered from COVID-19. Sample metadata almost always included a de-identified subject ID, COVID-19 status, age in years and sex. Samples came from the ongoing ImmuneRACE study (first 160 participants) plus 1,254 subjects from 6 global collaborators. The material from the prospective study consisted of cDNA or gDNA derived from T cells, B-cell-depleted T cells, or PBMCs. The repertoires were released in a freely available public database intended as a resource for research on the immune response to SARS-CoV-2. Where available, HLA class I and class II types were obtained from metadata supplied by the sample provider rather than from assay-based typing.

Points on this clone: It lacks a known antigen. Qualities for individual bases were not recorded, and no much larger clone is one base off.

Results the study describes overall, beyond this receptor: Clinical and demographic metadata were provided uncurated, with the amount varying by source and participant.

V and J lose 3 bases and 2 bases, and a span of 17 bases separates them. The germline V gene encodes CDR1 SGHTA and CDR2 FQGTGA. The CDR3, cysteine through phenylalanine, is 17 amino acids long. The kept DNA is CDR3 alone, 51 bases in frame from the first base. In the prospective study, participants were about 18 to 90 years old, resided in 24 geographic areas of the United States, and were enrolled through a virtual design. To assign participants to cohorts, the prospective study relied on clinical history that participants themselves reported in a screening survey and a study questionnaire. Exposed participants had been in contact with someone with a PCR-confirmed or clinician-diagnosed COVID-19 case within 2 weeks of study entry. Each participant in the prospective study had whole blood, serum and a nasopharyngeal or oropharyngeal swab collected by mobile phlebotomists. Over an approximately 2-month period, participants in the prospective study had the option of providing additional blood draws and questionnaires. Prospective study blood samples were shipped either frozen or at room temperature before DNA extraction.

TCRbeta CDR3 regions were amplified from genomic DNA using the immunoSEQ Assay, a bias-controlled multiplex PCR. From the authors' description of their analysis: The number of nucleated cells in each sample was estimated from the amplification of reference gene primers within the assay. To quantify the absolute abundance of each unique TCRbeta CDR3 rearrangement, sequence reads were collapsed and filtered. Productive Simpson clonality was computed per sample as the square root of Simpson's diversity index over productive rearrangements. The immuneACCESS repertoire file appears here via TCRdb, limited to in-frame rearrangements. These files lack a portion of the clones; in checked studies, under half of the deficit traces to unresolved V genes, and the cause of the others is not known. The V and J calls and the clone size are those of that table, but D and trimming were determined from the DNA. The sample table contains 250,000 or so clones; only one count was recorded for around 93% of them. The top ten hold about 3% of the sample.

The sample was PBMCs or T cells enriched from blood (not recorded which). This receptor was identified in a man aged 35 to 55 who had been exposed to COVID-19. The chain was built from TRBV7-3 and TRBJ2-1; the D gene is perhaps TRBD2, from 7 matching bases. The sequenced DNA: TGTGCCAGCAGCTTGACGGGGGGCGCTGGCGCCTACAATGAGCAGTTCTTC. The translation is CASSLTGGAGAYNEQFF. The full variable domain, completed from the reference TRBV7-3 and TRBJ2-1 proteins outside the CDR3, reads GAGVSQTPSNKVTEKGKYVELRCDPISGHTALYWYRQSLGQGPEFLIYFQGTGAADDSGLPNDRFFAVRPEGSVSTLKIQRTERGDSAVYLCASSLTGGAGAYNEQFFGPGTRLTVL.